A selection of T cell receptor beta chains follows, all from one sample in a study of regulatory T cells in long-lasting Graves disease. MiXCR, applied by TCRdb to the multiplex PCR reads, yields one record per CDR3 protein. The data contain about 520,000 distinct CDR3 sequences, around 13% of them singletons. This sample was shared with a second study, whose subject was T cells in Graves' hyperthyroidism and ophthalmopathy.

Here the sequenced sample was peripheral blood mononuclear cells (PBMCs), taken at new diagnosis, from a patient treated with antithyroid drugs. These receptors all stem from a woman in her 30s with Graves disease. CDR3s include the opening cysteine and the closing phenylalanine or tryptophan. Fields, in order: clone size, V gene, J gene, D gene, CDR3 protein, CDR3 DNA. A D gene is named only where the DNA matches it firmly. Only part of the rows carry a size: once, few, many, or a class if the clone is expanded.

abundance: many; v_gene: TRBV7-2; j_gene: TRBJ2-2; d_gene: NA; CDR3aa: CASSLRGANTGELFF; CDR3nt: TGTGCCAGCAGCCTCCGCGGGGCGAACACCGGGGAGCTGTTTTTT
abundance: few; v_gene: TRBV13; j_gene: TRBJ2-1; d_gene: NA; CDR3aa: CANTLRGYNEQFF; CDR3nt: TGTGCCAACACCCTCCGCGGGTACAATGAGCAGTTCTTC
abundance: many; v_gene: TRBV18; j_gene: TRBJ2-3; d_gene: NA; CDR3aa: CASSPRETSTDTQYF; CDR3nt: TGTGCCAGCTCACCACGAGAGACTAGCACAGATACGCAGTATTTT
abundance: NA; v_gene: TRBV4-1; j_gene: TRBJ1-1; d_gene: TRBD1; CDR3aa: CASSQDDDRGYEAFF; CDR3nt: TGCGCCAGCAGCCAAGATGACGACAGGGGGTATGAAGCTTTCTTT
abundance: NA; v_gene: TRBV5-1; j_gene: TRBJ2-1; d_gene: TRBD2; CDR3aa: CASSLDGSGSQDEQFF; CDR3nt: TGCGCCAGCAGCTTGGATGGGAGCGGGAGCCAAGATGAGCAGTTCTTC
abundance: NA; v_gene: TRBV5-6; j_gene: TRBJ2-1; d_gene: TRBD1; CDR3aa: CATSSGTGWDEQFF; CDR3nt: TGTGCCACCTCTTCGGGGACAGGGTGGGATGAGCAGTTCTTC
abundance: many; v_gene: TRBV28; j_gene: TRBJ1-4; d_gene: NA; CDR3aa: CASRSTGTGREKLFF; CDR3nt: TGTGCCAGCAGGTCAACCGGGACGGGAAGGGAAAAACTGTTTTTT
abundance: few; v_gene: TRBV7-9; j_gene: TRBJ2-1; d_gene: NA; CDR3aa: CASSINEQFF; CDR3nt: TGTGCCAGCAGCATTAATGAGCAGTTCTTC
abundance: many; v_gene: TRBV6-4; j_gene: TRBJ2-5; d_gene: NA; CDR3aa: CASSYPRETQYF; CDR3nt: TGTGCCAGCAGTTACCCTCGGGAGACCCAGTACTTC
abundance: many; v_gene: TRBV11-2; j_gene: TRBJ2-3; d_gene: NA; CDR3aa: CASSRDVRGGSDTQYF; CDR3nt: TGTGCCAGCAGCCGTGACGTCAGGGGTGGCTCAGATACGCAGTATTTT
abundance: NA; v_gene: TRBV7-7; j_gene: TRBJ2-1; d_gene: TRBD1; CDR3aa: CASSLGTGGGYEQFF; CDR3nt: TGTGCCAGCAGCTTAGGCACAGGGGGCGGCTATGAGCAGTTCTTC
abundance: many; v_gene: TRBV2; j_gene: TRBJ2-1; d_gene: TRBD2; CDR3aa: CASSGPTSGESFVGYNEQFF; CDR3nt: TGTGCCAGCAGTGGGCCGACTAGCGGGGAAAGTTTTGTAGGCTACAATGAGCAGTTCTTC
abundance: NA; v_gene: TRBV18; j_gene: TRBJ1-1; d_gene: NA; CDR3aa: CASSPSSSNTEAFF; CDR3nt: TGTGCCAGCTCACCATCGTCCTCCAACACTGAAGCTTTCTTT
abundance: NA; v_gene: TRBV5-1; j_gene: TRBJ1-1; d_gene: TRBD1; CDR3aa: CASSPGQVSTEAFF; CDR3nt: TGCGCCAGCAGCCCGGGACAGGTGAGCACTGAAGCTTTCTTT
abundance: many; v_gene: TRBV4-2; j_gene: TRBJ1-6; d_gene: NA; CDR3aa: CASSQGATSGNSPLHF; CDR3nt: TGTGCCAGCAGCCAAGGCGCGACAAGCGGTAATTCACCCCTCCACTTT
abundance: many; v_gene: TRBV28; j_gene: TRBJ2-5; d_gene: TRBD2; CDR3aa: CASSRAGVPETQYF; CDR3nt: TGTGCCAGCAGCCGAGCGGGAGTGCCAGAGACCCAGTACTTC
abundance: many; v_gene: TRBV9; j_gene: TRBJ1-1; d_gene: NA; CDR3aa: CASSVDSGNTEAFF; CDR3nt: TGTGCCAGCAGCGTAGATTCCGGCAACACTGAAGCTTTCTTT
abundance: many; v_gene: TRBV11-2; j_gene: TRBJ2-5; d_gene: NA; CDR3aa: CASSFIQETQYF; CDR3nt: TGTGCCAGCAGCTTTATACAAGAGACCCAGTACTTC
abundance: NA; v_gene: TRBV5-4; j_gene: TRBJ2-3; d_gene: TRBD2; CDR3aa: CASSFRLAGYITDTQYF; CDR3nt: TGTGCCAGCAGCTTCCGACTAGCGGGATATATCACAGATACGCAGTATTTT
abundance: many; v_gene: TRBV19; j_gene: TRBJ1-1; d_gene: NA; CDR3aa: CASSIEGTSAEAFF; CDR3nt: TGTGCCAGTAGTATAGAGGGAACCTCGGCGGAGGCTTTCTTT
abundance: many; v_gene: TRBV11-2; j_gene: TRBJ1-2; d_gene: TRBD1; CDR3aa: CASSPHRGRPYGYTF; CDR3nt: TGTGCCAGCAGCCCGCACAGGGGGAGACCCTATGGCTACACCTTC
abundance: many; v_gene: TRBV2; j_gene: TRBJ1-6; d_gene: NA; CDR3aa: CASSFRVHNSPLHF; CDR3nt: TGTGCCAGCAGCTTCAGGGTACATAATTCACCCCTCCACTTT
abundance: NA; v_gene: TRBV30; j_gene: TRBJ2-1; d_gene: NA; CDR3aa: CAWAVGLAYNEQFF; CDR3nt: TGTGCCTGGGCTGTTGGGCTGGCTTACAATGAGCAGTTCTTC
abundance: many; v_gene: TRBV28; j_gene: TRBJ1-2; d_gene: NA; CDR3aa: CASSSLKLYGYTF; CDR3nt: TGTGCCAGCAGTTCACTGAAGCTTTATGGCTACACCTTC
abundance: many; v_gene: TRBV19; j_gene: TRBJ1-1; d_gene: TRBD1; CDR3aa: CASRTGTGGNTEAFF; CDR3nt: TGTGCCAGTAGGACCGGGACAGGGGGCAACACTGAAGCTTTCTTT
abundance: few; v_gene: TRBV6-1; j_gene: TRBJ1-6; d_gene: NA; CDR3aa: CAAGTFNSPLHF; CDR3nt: TGTGCCGCCGGGACATTTAATTCACCCCTCCACTTT
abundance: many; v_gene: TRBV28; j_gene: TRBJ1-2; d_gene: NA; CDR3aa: CASSFISGRDPYGYTF; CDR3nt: TGTGCCAGCAGTTTTATTAGTGGCAGGGACCCCTATGGCTACACCTTC
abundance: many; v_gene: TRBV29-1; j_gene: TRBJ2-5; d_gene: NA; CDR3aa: CSVDRGGETQYF; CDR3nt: TGCAGCGTTGATAGGGGGGGGGAGACCCAGTACTTC
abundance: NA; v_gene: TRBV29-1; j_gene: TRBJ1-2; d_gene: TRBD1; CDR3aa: CSVQGQGYNYGYTF; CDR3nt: TGCAGCGTCCAAGGACAGGGCTATAACTATGGCTACACCTTC
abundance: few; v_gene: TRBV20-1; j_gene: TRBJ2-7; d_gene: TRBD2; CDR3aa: CSAREAGVREQYF; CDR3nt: TGCAGTGCTAGAGAAGCGGGAGTTCGCGAGCAGTACTTC
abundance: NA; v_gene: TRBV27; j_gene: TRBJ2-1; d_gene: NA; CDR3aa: CASSLISRDEQFF; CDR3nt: TGTGCCAGCAGTTTAATATCGAGAGATGAGCAGTTCTTC
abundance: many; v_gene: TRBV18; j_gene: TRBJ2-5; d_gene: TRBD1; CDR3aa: CASSPRDRQETQYF; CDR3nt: TGTGCCAGCTCACCTCGGGACAGACAAGAGACCCAGTACTTC
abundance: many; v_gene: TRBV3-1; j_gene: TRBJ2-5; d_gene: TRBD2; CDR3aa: CASSHQTSRQETQYF; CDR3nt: TGTGCCAGCAGCCACCAGACTAGCAGACAAGAGACCCAGTACTTC
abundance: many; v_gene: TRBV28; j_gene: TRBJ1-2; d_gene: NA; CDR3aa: CASSLPGQLYGYTF; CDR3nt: TGTGCCAGCAGTTTACCGGGGCAGCTATATGGCTACACCTTC
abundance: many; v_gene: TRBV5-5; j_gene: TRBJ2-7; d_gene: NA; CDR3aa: CASSLEAGSYEQYF; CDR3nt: TGTGCCAGCAGCTTGGAAGCGGGCTCCTACGAGCAGTACTTC
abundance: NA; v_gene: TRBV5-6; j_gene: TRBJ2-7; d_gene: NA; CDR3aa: CASSPTAQYEQYF; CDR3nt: TGTGCCAGCAGCCCGACAGCCCAATACGAGCAGTACTTC
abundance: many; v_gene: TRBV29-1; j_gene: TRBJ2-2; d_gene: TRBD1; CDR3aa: CSVEGVWDSPNTGELFF; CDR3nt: TGCAGCGTTGAAGGAGTGTGGGACAGCCCGAACACCGGGGAGCTGTTTTTT
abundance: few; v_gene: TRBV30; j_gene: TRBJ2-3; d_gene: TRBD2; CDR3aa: CAWSRFQLAGGAGPSTDTQYF; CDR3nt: TGTGCCTGGAGTCGATTCCAACTAGCGGGAGGGGCTGGCCCTAGCACAGATACGCAGTATTTT
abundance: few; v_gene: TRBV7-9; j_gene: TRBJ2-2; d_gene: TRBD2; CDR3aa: CASSLLGAGKDGELFF; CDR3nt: TGTGCCAGCAGCTTATTGGGAGCGGGGAAGGACGGGGAGCTGTTTTTT
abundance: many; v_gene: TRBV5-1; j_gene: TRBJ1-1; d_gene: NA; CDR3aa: CASSLLPGKSEAFF; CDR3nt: TGCGCCAGCAGCTTGCTCCCAGGGAAGAGTGAAGCTTTCTTT
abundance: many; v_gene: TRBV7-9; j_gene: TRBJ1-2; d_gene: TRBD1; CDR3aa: CASSFSPGQTYGYTF; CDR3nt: TGTGCCAGCAGTTTTAGCCCGGGACAGACCTATGGCTACACCTTC
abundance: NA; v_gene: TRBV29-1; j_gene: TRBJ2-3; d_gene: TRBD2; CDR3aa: CSVVPGGDTQYF; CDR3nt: TGCAGCGTTGTCCCCGGGGGGGATACGCAGTATTTT
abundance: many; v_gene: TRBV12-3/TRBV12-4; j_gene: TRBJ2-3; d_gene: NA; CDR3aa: CASRSSGTPDTQYF; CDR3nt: TGTGCCAGCAGGTCGTCTGGGACCCCAGATACGCAGTATTTT
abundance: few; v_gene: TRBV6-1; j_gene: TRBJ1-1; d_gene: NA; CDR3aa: CASSVWGTGTEAFF; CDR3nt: TGTGCCAGCAGTGTTTGGGGAACGGGCACTGAAGCTTTCTTT
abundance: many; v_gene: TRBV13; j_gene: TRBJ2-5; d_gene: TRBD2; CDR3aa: CASSLYPGTSGSETQYF; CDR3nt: TGTGCCAGCAGCCTCTACCCCGGGACTAGCGGGAGTGAGACCCAGTACTTC
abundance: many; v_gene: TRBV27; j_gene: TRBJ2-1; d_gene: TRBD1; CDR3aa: CASVISGTGNNEQFF; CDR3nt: TGTGCCAGCGTAATTTCCGGGACAGGGAACAATGAGCAGTTCTTC
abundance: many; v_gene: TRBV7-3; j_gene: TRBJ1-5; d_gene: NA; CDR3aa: CASSPRGGQPQHF; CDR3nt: TGTGCCAGCAGCCCTCGGGGGGGCCAGCCCCAGCATTTT
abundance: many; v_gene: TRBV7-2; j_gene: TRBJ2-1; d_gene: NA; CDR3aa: CASTPTPGVNEQFF; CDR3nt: TGTGCCAGCACCCCTACTCCCGGGGTTAATGAGCAGTTCTTC
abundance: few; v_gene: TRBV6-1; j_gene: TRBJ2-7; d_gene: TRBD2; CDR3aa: CASRTSLNEQYF; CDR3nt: TGTGCCAGCAGGACTAGCTTGAACGAGCAGTACTTC
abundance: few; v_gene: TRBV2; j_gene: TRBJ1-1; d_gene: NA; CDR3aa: CASSIATPGDTEAFF; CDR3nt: TGTGCCAGCAGTATAGCGACCCCAGGGGACACTGAAGCTTTCTTT
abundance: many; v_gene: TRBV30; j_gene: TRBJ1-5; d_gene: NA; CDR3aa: CAWSAQDNQPQHF; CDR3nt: TGTGCCTGGAGTGCGCAGGACAATCAGCCCCAGCATTTT
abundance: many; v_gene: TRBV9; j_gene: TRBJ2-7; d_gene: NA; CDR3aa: CASSSRKGSYEQYF; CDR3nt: TGTGCCAGCAGCTCGCGGAAGGGCTCCTACGAGCAGTACTTC
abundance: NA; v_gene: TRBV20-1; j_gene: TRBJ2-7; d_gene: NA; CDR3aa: CSASEAGAGIYEQYF; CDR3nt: TGCAGTGCTAGTGAGGCAGGGGCAGGTATATACGAGCAGTACTTC